The 14 T cell receptor beta chains reported below all come from one sample, sequenced in a study of blood T cell repertoires in COVID-19. Sequencing used immunoSEQ multiplex PCR; TCRdb keeps in-frame clones, though not all of them. The data show roughly 230,000 clones, with about 83% seen just once and roughly 4% held by the top ten. Sequenced input: peripheral blood. The source of these receptors is a man in his fifties with acute or convalescent COVID-19.

This chain links TRBV27 with TRBJ1-1; D remains unclear. Trimming left V 3 bases short and J 3 bases short, with 8 bases between. CDR1 is MNHEY, CDR2 SMNVEV, per germline (reference sequence). The length of the CDR3 is 13 residues. The CDR3 is CASSLLIDTEAFF. In DNA form, the CDR3 reads TGTGCCAGCAGTTTGTTAATTGACACTGAAGCTTTCTTT.

The chain uses TRBV5-5 and TRBJ2-2; a weak D match, TRBD1 (5 bases). Trimming stripped 1 base from V and 1 base from J, with 5 bases between. There are 14 residues in the CDR3. Germline assignment: CDR1 SGHKS and CDR2 YYEKEE (reference sequence). CDR3 bases: TGTGCCAGCAGCTTGAGGGGGAACACCGGGGAGCTGTTTTTT. Protein product: CASSLRGNTGELFF.

This chain joins TRBV6-5 and TRBJ1-5; 10 bases fit TRBD1. V was clipped by 6 bases and J by 3 bases; unmatched bases: 5. The CDR3 is 15 residues long. Germline V lookup: CDR1 MNHEY, CDR2 SVGAGI. The CDR3 DNA follows: TGTGCCAGCAGGACGACAGGGGGCCCCAATCAGCCCCAGCATTTT. It is translated as CASRTTGGPNQPQHF.

The chain employs TRBV19 and TRBJ1-1; 7 positions match TRBD1. Germline CDR1 reads LNHDA; CDR2 reads SQIVND (reference sequence). The trim removed 2 bases at V and 2 bases at J, leaving 2 bases unmatched. This CDR3 region has 14 residues. The CDR3 here is CASSITGENTEAFF. CDR3 coding DNA: TGTGCCAGTAGTATAACAGGGGAAAACACTGAAGCTTTCTTT.

The chain recombines TRBV5-4 with TRBJ1-3, with a weak D call TRBD1 (6 bases). V shed 4 bases and J shed 4 bases, with 21 bases lying between them. The CDR3 loop spans 17 amino acids. Germline V lookup: CDR1 SGHNT, CDR2 YYREEE (reference sequence). CDR3 sequence (DNA): TGTGCCAGCAGCCCGACGGCAGGGGCATTGGTCGGAAACACCATATATTTT. Protein: CASSPTAGALVGNTIYF.

This chain connects TRBV5-1 to TRBJ1-4, with 9 bases fitting TRBD1. This CDR3 spans 17 amino acids. V shed 4 bases and J 8 bases; nucleotides not matched to a gene: 15. Germline V gene lookup returns CDR1 SGHRS and CDR2 YFSETQ. Here the CDR3 DNA reads TGCGCCAGCAGCCGCTTGGGAGTACAGGGGGCGGGCGAAAAACTGTTTTTT. This translates into CASSRLGVQGAGEKLFF.

The chain couples TRBV24-1 to TRBJ2-3, with 15 bases matching TRBD2. V lost 7 bases and J lost 0; bases outside the gene matches: 4. CDR1 and CDR2 from the germline V gene are KGHDR and SFDVKD. This CDR3 is built from 17 residues. The CDR3 bases are TGTGCCACCAGCGGGACTAGCGGGGGGACGAGCACAGATACGCAGTATTTT. Translation gives CATSGTSGGTSTDTQYF.

The chain uses TRBV25-1 and TRBJ1-1, with D possibly TRBD1 on 5 matching bases. Germline V CDR1 and CDR2: MGHDK, SYGVNS. V lost 10 bases and J 8 bases, leaving 11 bases between the germline ends. The CDR3 is 10 residues long. CDR3 coding DNA: TGTGCCACCATGGCAGGGGAAGCTTTCTTT. It is translated as CATMAGEAFF. The whole variable domain, remainder taken from reference TRBV25-1 and TRBJ1-1, is EADIYQTPRYLVIGTGKKITLECSQTMGHDKMYWYQQDPGMELHLIHYSYGVNSTEKGDLSSESTVSRIRTEHFPLTLESARPSHTSQYLCATMAGEAFFGQGTRLTVV.

This clone showed up just once. The rearrangement joins TRBV15 to TRBJ2-7; D perhaps matches TRBD2 (5 bases). V lost 0 bases and J 3 bases, leaving 15 bases between the germline ends. Per the germline V gene, CDR1 is LNHNV and CDR2 is YYDKDF (reference sequence). This CDR3 region has 16 residues. The CDR3 bases are TGTGCCACCAGCAGAGATCGAACGGGAATAAACTACGAGCAGTACTTC. Translating gives CATSRDRTGINYEQYF.

Comment on this clone: Germline is not matched at one junction end, which may reflect a read error. The chain links TRBV7-3 to TRBJ2-3; tentatively, D is TRBD1 or TRBD2 (5 bases each). The CDR3 loop spans 16 amino acids. CDR1 and CDR2 (germline): SGHTA, FQGTGA. The CDR3 sequence: CASSLTGLGSTDTQYF. CDR3 nucleotide sequence: TGTGCCAGCAGTTTAACGGGGCTGGGAAGCACAGATACGCAGTATTTT.

In its sample, this clone was seen a few times. Other DNA sequences in this specimen translate into the identical CDR3. This chain joins TRBV9 and TRBJ2-2; the match to TRBD1 covers 7 bases. Germline values: CDR1 SGDLS, CDR2 YYNGEE. This CDR3 comprises 16 residues. V was pared by 4 bases and J by 0 bases, with 6 bases of the junction left unmatched. The CDR3 reads CASSPRTGTNTGELFF. The CDR3 nucleotides read TGTGCCAGCAGCCCCCGGACAGGCACGAACACCGGGGAGCTGTTTTTT.

In this sample, this clone turned up a few times. The V gene is TRBV19, the J gene TRBJ1-4; 8 bases line up with TRBD1. CDR1 is LNHDA, CDR2 SQIVND, per germline (reference sequence). V trimming: 5 bases; J trimming: 6 bases; junction bases outside the gene matches: 5. This CDR3 comprises 14 residues. As DNA, the CDR3 is TGTGCCAGTAGTTACGGGACAGGCTATGAAAAACTGTTTTTT. Protein sequence: CASSYGTGYEKLFF.

The chain couples TRBV30 to TRBJ2-2, with TRBD2 matching 7 bases. With 0 bases clipped from V and 5 bases from J, the junction kept 3 bases outside the gene matches. CDR1 is GTSNPN and CDR2 is SVGIG in the germline V gene (reference sequence). This CDR3 is 14 amino acids long. The CDR3 DNA is TGTGCCTGGAGTGTACGGCGGGGGACCGGGGAGCTGTTTTTT. It is translated as CAWSVRRGTGELFF.

This clone was counted between two and nine times. The CDR3 bases are TGTGCCAGCAGTCCACCAGCGGGGGGACGCGGCGGGGAGCTGTTTTTT. Encoded protein: CASSPPAGGRGGELFF. The V gene is TRBV7-3, the J gene TRBJ2-2; 9 bases align to TRBD2. The ends lost 6 bases at V and 7 bases at J; junction bases unmatched: 12. The length of the CDR3 is 16 residues. The germline CDR1 and CDR2 sequences are SGHTA and FQGTGA.